This T cell receptor (beta chain) was obtained from a study of a mutant IDH1 vaccine in newly diagnosed glioma. Study-wide background: During weeks 1, 3, 5, 7, 11, 15, 19 and 23, patients received eight vaccinations. Standard pretreatment was either radiotherapy, temozolomide, or, for most, radiochemotherapy with temozolomide.

Turning to this clone: What it recognizes is unknown.

Time point noted: week 11, during vaccination. What each vaccine dose contained was 300 ug of mutant IDH1 20-mer peptide, accompanied by topical imiquimod. The CDR3 contains 15 residues. V shed 0 bases and J shed 0 bases, with 10 bases lying between them. The data were produced by immunoSEQ multiplex PCR, yet TCRdb's version contains in-frame clones alone and is incomplete. The data hold 45,000 to 60,000 clones, with roughly nine tenths observed a single time. The source of this sequence is a man in his forties or fifties with glioma. The chain has TRBV5-3 and TRBJ2-7; D gene unclear. TRBV5-3 is labeled an ORF, and its function is uncertain. The sequencing used PBMCs, collected from a glioma patient whose treatment included an IDH1 peptide vaccine. CDR3: CARSLVSRSSYEQYF. CDR3 bases: TGTGCCAGAAGCTTGGTTAGCAGGAGCTCCTACGAGCAGTACTTC.